A selection of T cell receptor beta chains follows, all from one sample in a study of CD8+ T cells in alopecia areata. Profiling relied on immunoSEQ multiplex PCR, and the TCRdb table lists in-frame clones only, not all of them. The repertoire has some 130,000 clones, 49% of them found once; the top ten carry over 15%. Here the sequenced sample was CD8+ T cells sorted from blood, taken at week 0. All receptors come from a human donor with alopecia areata. Both conserved end residues are part of each CDR3. Fields, in order: V gene, CDR3 protein.

TRBV13 | CASSFGATQRTDTQYF
TRBV7-2 | CASRNHRAEETQYF
TRBV9 | CASSDLAGDEQFF
TRBV30 | CAWSLVGPEAFF
TRBV5-1 | CASSSGSYYEQYF
TRBV29-1 | CSVEDFGGGDSGANVLTF
TRBV7-8 | CASSSHRVSTSDTQYF
TRBV13 | CASSFGASETQYF
TRBV10-2 | CASRDYEQYF
TRBV13 | CASSFSENTEAFF
TRBV19 | CASSATSGGYEQYF
TRBV27 | CASSFSQGASGELFF
TRBV25-1 | CASSDGRPGELFF
TRBV7-9 | CASSLQTSGAYNEQFF
TRBV5-1 | CASSLTGGIGKNIQYF
TRBV7-9 | CAILYEQYF
TRBV5-6 | CASSSVGTSVYEQYF
TRBV29-1 | CSVLGGLTYEQYF
TRBV4-1 | CASSQMTSGGARTGELFF
TRBV9 | CASSGETGTGANVLTF
TRBV25-1 | CASSDPRGTGYTF
TRBV5-4 | CASSLVGLLVENSNEQFF
TRBV18 | CASSPATGSRETQYF
TRBV7-9 | CASFSWEADTQYF
TRBV29-1 | CSGWGTSGERTDTQYF
TRBV5-6 | CASSGGGYEQYF
TRBV18 | CASSPQQDGYTF
TRBV14 | CASSQILGSHTEQYF
TRBV13 | CASSLGRGTQYF
TRBV15 | CATSRARQGSYNSPLHF